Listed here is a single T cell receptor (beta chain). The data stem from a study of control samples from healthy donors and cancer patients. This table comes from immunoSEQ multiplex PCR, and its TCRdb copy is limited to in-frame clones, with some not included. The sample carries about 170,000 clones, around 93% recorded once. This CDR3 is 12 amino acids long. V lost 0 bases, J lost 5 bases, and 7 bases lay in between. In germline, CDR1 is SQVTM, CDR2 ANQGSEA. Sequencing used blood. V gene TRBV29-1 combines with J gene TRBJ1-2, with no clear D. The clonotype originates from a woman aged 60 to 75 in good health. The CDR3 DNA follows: TGCAGCGTTGAAGATCGGCAGTATGGCTACACCTTC. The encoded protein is CSVEDRQYGYTF.